The 9 T cell receptor beta chains below come from one sample, sequenced in a study of OX40 agonist ivuxolimab in advanced cancers. Clones were sequenced by immunoSEQ multiplex PCR, and TCRdb holds only the in-frame ones, with some missing. The table includes approximately 20,000 clones, roughly 85% detected once. The material was CD4+ or CD8+ T cells sorted from blood, obtained in a trial of the OX40 agonist ivuxolimab. All receptors come from an adult with an advanced solid tumor such as melanoma, head and neck, liver or kidney cancer.

This clone was observed once. The chain carries TRBV2 and TRBJ2-7; 7 bases are shared with TRBD1. The ends lost 6 bases at V and 2 bases at J; junction bases unmatched: 1. The germline CDR1 and CDR2 sequences are SNHLY and FYNNEI. This CDR3 has 12 amino acids. The CDR3 sequence: CASRGQTYEQYF. The DNA for the CDR3 is TGTGCCAGCAGGGGACAGACCTACGAGCAGTACTTC.

The chain joins TRBV5-4 to TRBJ2-2; D is unclear. V shed 1 base and J shed 5 bases, with 9 bases lying between them. The CDR3 covers 14 residues. Germline CDR1 reads SGHNT; CDR2 reads YYREEE (reference sequence). The chain's CDR3 is CASSLKPQTGELFF. The CDR3 DNA reads TGTGCCAGCAGCTTGAAACCACAGACCGGGGAGCTGTTTTTT.

This clone was picked up a small number of times. The V and J genes are TRBV6-5 and TRBJ2-1; the D gene is possibly TRBD2 (7 bases). Germline V gene lookup returns CDR1 MNHEY and CDR2 SVGAGI. Trimming removed 0 bases from V and 0 bases from J, with 9 bases in between. CDR3 length: 16 residues. CDR3 residues: CASSYSGGGSYNEQFF. The CDR3 coding sequence is TGTGCCAGCAGTTACTCGGGAGGGGGCTCCTACAATGAGCAGTTCTTC.

The chain carries TRBV27 and TRBJ2-1; D is unclear. Germline CDR1 and CDR2: MNHEY and SMNVEV (reference sequence). Trimming took 0 bases from V and 6 from J, leaving 6 bases between them. CDR3 length: 13 amino acids. In DNA, the CDR3 is TGTGCCAGCAGTTTATCGAGGCGCAATGAGCAGTTCTTC. Amino acids: CASSLSRRNEQFF.

The J gene is TRBJ2-1, the V gene TRBV15; D possibly corresponds to TRBD1 (6 bases). Trimming took off 3 bases at V and 0 bases at J, with 15 bases between the two ends. CDR1 and CDR2 (germline): LNHNV, YYDKDF (reference sequence). This CDR3 spans 17 amino acids. The chain's CDR3 is CATSRGITGSSYNEQFF. In DNA, the CDR3 is TGTGCCACCAGCAGGGGGATTACAGGGAGCTCCTACAATGAGCAGTTCTTC.

The rearrangement links TRBV25-1 to TRBJ2-1; no clear D gene. The CDR3 spans 12 residues. Trimming took 3 bases from V and 3 from J, leaving 3 bases between them. Germline V gene sequence: CDR1 MGHDK, CDR2 SYGVNS. CDR3 in amino acids: CASSENYNEQFF. The CDR3 DNA reads as TGTGCCAGCAGTGAGAACTACAATGAGCAGTTCTTC.

The rearrangement links TRBV7-6 to TRBJ2-2, with D uncertain. CDR3 length: 15 residues. Germline CDR1 SGHVS, CDR2 FNYEAQ. Trimming pared 2 bases from V and 2 bases from J, leaving 9 bases between. The CDR3 protein is CASSLSSYNTGELFF. CDR3 sequence (DNA): TGTGCCAGCAGCTTAAGCAGCTACAACACCGGGGAGCTGTTTTTT.

The V call is TRBV19, the J call TRBJ2-3; 7 bases fit TRBD2. This CDR3 has 14 amino acids. Germline-derived CDR1 and CDR2 are LNHDA and SQIVND (reference sequence). J was trimmed by 1 base and V by 5 bases; bases with no gene match: 3. Written as DNA, the CDR3 is TGTGCCAGTAGTGGACTAGTAGGCACAGATACGCAGTATTTT. Its protein product is CASSGLVGTDTQYF.

The chain has TRBV27 and TRBJ1-6, with 9 bases that match TRBD1. Germline V gene sequence: CDR1 MNHEY, CDR2 SMNVEV (reference sequence). V gave up 0 bases and J gave up 8 bases; unmatched junction bases: 5. The CDR3 is 16 amino acids. The CDR3 loop is CASSLSTGGVYSPLHF. The CDR3 nucleotides read TGTGCCAGCAGTTTATCGACAGGGGGAGTGTATTCACCCCTCCACTTT.